The T cell receptor beta chain described here comes from a study of blood T cell repertoires in COVID-19. The assay was immunoSEQ multiplex PCR, and TCRdb's table has in-frame clones only and misses some. The sample includes over 85,000 clones, around 87% of them seen just once. The length of the CDR3 is 15 residues. J gave up 0 bases and V 3 bases, and 2 bases lay outside the gene matches. The germline CDR1 and CDR2 sequences are SGDLS and YYNGEE. Input material: peripheral blood. This receptor was taken from a human donor with acute or convalescent COVID-19. The donor label of this sample is uncertain. The chain couples TRBV9 to TRBJ1-4; TRBD1 agrees at 7 bases. The CDR3 protein is CASSAQGATNEKLFF. The CDR3 nucleotides read TGTGCCAGCAGCGCTCAGGGGGCAACTAATGAAAAACTGTTTTTT.